This T cell receptor (beta chain) was captured in a study of blood T cell repertoires in COVID-19. Study background: The origin of the acute and convalescent COVID-19 samples was the United States, Italy and Spain.

Original analysis: Reference gene primer amplification yielded estimated nucleated cell counts. TCRdb's copy holds only in-frame clones and misses some; the assay was immunoSEQ multiplex PCR. Clone size and the V and J calls come from that table; the DNA yielded D and trimming. The sample lists 180,000 or so clones, just over 85% occurring once. Per the germline V gene, CDR1 is MNHNY and CDR2 is SVGAGI (reference sequence). The CDR3 spans 13 residues. Trimming stripped 5 bases from V and 3 bases from J, with 11 bases between. The source material was peripheral blood. The clonotype originates from a man aged 55 to 70 with acute or convalescent COVID-19. The genes are TRBV6-6 and TRBJ2-7, with D perhaps TRBD1 (6 bases). As DNA, the CDR3 is TGTGCCAGCAGTCTCCCAGGGGACTACGAGCAGTACTTC. It yields the protein CASSLPGDYEQYF.